Listed below are T cell receptor beta chains from one sample, sequenced in a study of blood T cell repertoires in COVID-19. Some clones are missing from TCRdb's copy, which holds only in-frame ones; the method was immunoSEQ multiplex PCR. The sample has 300,000 to 350,000 clones, 89% seen once. The specimen was PBMCs or T cells enriched from blood (not recorded which). These receptors were obtained from a woman in her 30s who had recovered from COVID-19. Each CDR3 is given with its conserved first and last residue. The D gene is left open where the match is weak. Expanded clones get a size class; other rows say once, few or many, or leave the size out.

size: -; J: TRBJ2-7; D: -; V: TRBV5-1; DNA: TGCGCCAGCAGCTTCAGCGGTTCCTACGAGCAGTACTTC; CDR3: CASSFSGSYEQYF
size: -; J: TRBJ2-3; D: TRBD1; V: TRBV19; DNA: TGTGCCAGTAGTACCCGGACAGGGTATAGCACAGATACGCAGTATTTT; CDR3: CASSTRTGYSTDTQYF
size: -; J: TRBJ1-1; D: TRBD1; V: TRBV6-5; DNA: TGTGCCAGCAGCAGCCCGCGGACAGGAAACACTGAAGCTTTCTTT; CDR3: CASSSPRTGNTEAFF
size: -; J: TRBJ1-3; D: TRBD1; V: TRBV6-5; DNA: TGTGCCAGCAGTTTGCTTGGGACAGCTGGAAACACCATATATTTT; CDR3: CASSLLGTAGNTIYF
size: -; J: TRBJ1-2; D: -; V: TRBV19; DNA: TGTGCCAGTAGCACCGCCCGGGGGGGCCCGGTTGGCTACACCTTC; CDR3: CASSTARGGPVGYTF
size: -; J: TRBJ2-2; D: -; V: TRBV11-3; DNA: TGTGCCAGCAGCTCGAAGAAGCCGGGGGAGCTGTTTTTT; CDR3: CASSSKKPGELFF
size: -; J: TRBJ2-7; D: -; V: TRBV2; DNA: TGTGCCAGTACAGGAGACACCTACGAGCAGTACTTC; CDR3: CASTGDTYEQYF
size: -; J: TRBJ2-3; D: TRBD2; V: TRBV2; DNA: TGTGCCAGCGGTAGCGGGAGAATTATGGATACGCAGTATTTT; CDR3: CASGSGRIMDTQYF
size: once; J: TRBJ2-2; D: -; V: TRBV28; DNA: TGTGCCAGCACCAGAGGGATTTTCGACACCGGGGAGCTGTTTTTT; CDR3: CASTRGIFDTGELFF
size: -; J: TRBJ1-1; D: -; V: TRBV6-5; DNA: TGTGCCAGCAGTCACCCTCACAGGGAAGCTTTCTTT; CDR3: CASSHPHREAFF
size: once; J: TRBJ1-4; D: -; V: TRBV5-1; DNA: TGCGCCAGCAGGCCTACTACCCCCGGGACAACTAATGAAAAACTGTTTTTT; CDR3: CASRPTTPGTTNEKLFF
size: -; J: TRBJ1-6; D: TRBD1; V: TRBV7-8; DNA: TGTGCCAGCAGCTTCGACAGGGGGGTTGAGACACCCCTCCACTTT; CDR3: CASSFDRGVETPLHF
size: -; J: TRBJ2-1; D: -; V: TRBV14; DNA: TGTGCCAGCAGCCAAGACAGGGGCCCCTACAATGAGCAGTTCTTC; CDR3: CASSQDRGPYNEQFF
size: -; J: TRBJ2-1; D: TRBD2; V: TRBV24-1; DNA: TGTGCCACCAGTGACCCGACTAGCGGAAACAATGAGCAGTTCTTC; CDR3: CATSDPTSGNNEQFF
size: -; J: TRBJ2-5; D: TRBD2; V: TRBV15; DNA: TGTGCCACCAGCACCGAATACGGGACTAGTAAATGGGAGACCCAGTACTTC; CDR3: CATSTEYGTSKWETQYF
size: -; J: TRBJ1-2; D: TRBD1; V: TRBV7-9; DNA: TGTGCCAGCAGCCTAGAGACAGGGGGTATCTATGGCTACACCTTC; CDR3: CASSLETGGIYGYTF
size: -; J: TRBJ2-5; D: TRBD2; V: TRBV5-1; DNA: TGCGCCAGCAGCTTTTTAGCGGGAGCATGGGGTGAGACCCAGTACTTC; CDR3: CASSFLAGAWGETQYF
size: -; J: TRBJ1-1; D: -; V: TRBV11-2; DNA: TGTGCCAGCAGTCTAAGACAGTTCACTGAAGCTTTCTTT; CDR3: CASSLRQFTEAFF
size: -; J: TRBJ1-1; D: -; V: TRBV12-3/TRBV12-4; DNA: TGTGCCAGCAGTTTTGAGGACACTGAAGCTTTCTTT; CDR3: CASSFEDTEAFF
size: once; J: TRBJ1-2; D: TRBD1; V: TRBV18; DNA: TGTGCCAGCTCACCGGACAGGGAGGATGGCTACACCTTC; CDR3: CASSPDREDGYTF
size: -; J: TRBJ2-2; D: TRBD1; V: TRBV29-1; DNA: TGCAGCGTTGTCAGGGGGCAGAACACCGGGGAGCTGTTTTTT; CDR3: CSVVRGQNTGELFF
size: -; J: TRBJ2-3; D: -; V: TRBV7-2; DNA: TGTGCCAGCAGCTACGGGATCACAGATACGCAGTATTTT; CDR3: CASSYGITDTQYF
size: -; J: TRBJ2-6; D: -; V: TRBV5-1; DNA: TGCGCCAGCAGCGTTACAGGGATTGGAGCTGGGGCCAACGTCCTGACTTTC; CDR3: CASSVTGIGAGANVLTF
size: -; J: TRBJ1-5; D: TRBD1; V: TRBV18; DNA: TGTGCCAGCTCTGGACAGGACCGTGGTCAGCCCCAGCATTTT; CDR3: CASSGQDRGQPQHF
size: once; J: TRBJ2-6; D: TRBD2; V: TRBV6-4; DNA: TGTGCCAGCAGTATCTGGCTAGCGGACTACTCTGGGGCCAACGTCCTGACTTTC; CDR3: CASSIWLADYSGANVLTF
size: -; J: TRBJ1-1; D: -; V: TRBV4-3; DNA: TGCGCCAGCAGCCAAGCCCCAGGGGATGGCGTGAAAGCTTTCTTT; CDR3: CASSQAPGDGVKAFF
size: -; J: TRBJ2-1; D: TRBD2; V: TRBV5-1; DNA: TGCGCCAGCAGCTCCTCCGGGACTAGCGGTCCCTACAATGAGCAGTTCTTC; CDR3: CASSSSGTSGPYNEQFF
size: -; J: TRBJ2-5; D: -; V: TRBV15; DNA: TGTGCCACCAGCAGAGATTTGAGCAGGGTAGAGACCCAGTACTTC; CDR3: CATSRDLSRVETQYF
size: -; J: TRBJ2-5; D: -; V: TRBV4-1; DNA: TGCGCCAGCAGCCAAGTTCTCGAGACCCAGTACTTC; CDR3: CASSQVLETQYF
size: -; J: TRBJ1-2; D: TRBD1; V: TRBV19; DNA: TGTGCCAGTGGAACCGGGACAGGGGGCGCCTATGGCTACACCTTC; CDR3: CASGTGTGGAYGYTF
size: once; J: TRBJ1-1; D: -; V: TRBV5-1; DNA: TGCGCCAGCAGCTTTAGAAGCTCGAACACTGAAGCTTTCTTT; CDR3: CASSFRSSNTEAFF
size: -; J: TRBJ2-3; D: -; V: TRBV7-6; DNA: TGTGCCAGCAGTCCCTCTGGGGGGAGCACAGATACGCAGTATTTT; CDR3: CASSPSGGSTDTQYF
size: -; J: TRBJ1-4; D: TRBD1; V: TRBV27; DNA: TGTGCCAGCAGTTTATCACGAGGGGGCAGGGCAACTAATGAAAAACTGTTTTTT; CDR3: CASSLSRGGRATNEKLFF
size: -; J: TRBJ1-2; D: TRBD1; V: TRBV15; DNA: TGTGCCACCAGCAGAGATCGCGGACAGGGAGGGTTCTATGGCTACACCTTC; CDR3: CATSRDRGQGGFYGYTF
size: -; J: TRBJ1-1; D: -; V: TRBV7-6; DNA: TGTGCCAGCAGCTTAGAGCCGGGAGCGAGCACTGAAGCTTTCTTT; CDR3: CASSLEPGASTEAFF
size: -; J: TRBJ2-3; D: TRBD2; V: TRBV7-9; DNA: TGTGCCAGCAGTCATCCTAGCGGGAGACCAGATACGCAGTATTTT; CDR3: CASSHPSGRPDTQYF
size: -; J: TRBJ1-4; D: TRBD1; V: TRBV9; DNA: TGTGCCAGCAGCGGCACAGGACCGGGACAGGGGGAGTGGCGTAGTGAAAAACTGTTTTTT; CDR3: CASSGTGPGQGEWRSEKLFF
size: -; J: TRBJ1-1; D: -; V: TRBV18; DNA: TGTGCCAGCTCCCCACCCATGAACACTGAAGCTTTCTTT; CDR3: CASSPPMNTEAFF
size: -; J: TRBJ2-7; D: -; V: TRBV5-3; DNA: TGTGCCAGAAGCCCCCTCAAACCGGGACAAAGTCACGAGCAGTACTTC; CDR3: CARSPLKPGQSHEQYF
size: -; J: TRBJ1-2; D: -; V: TRBV6-5; DNA: TGTGCCAGCAGTTACCCACAGCAAACCTCTAACTATGGCTACACCTTC; CDR3: CASSYPQQTSNYGYTF
size: -; J: TRBJ1-2; D: TRBD1; V: TRBV6-5; DNA: TGTGCCACCGGGACAGCCTATGGCTACACCTTC; CDR3: CATGTAYGYTF
size: -; J: TRBJ1-5; D: -; V: TRBV27; DNA: TGTGCCAGCAGTCAGGGGACGATCCAGCCCCAGCATTTT; CDR3: CASSQGTIQPQHF
size: once; J: TRBJ1-5; D: TRBD1; V: TRBV29-1; DNA: TGCAGCGTTGGAGGGGGCGGGCAGCCCCAGCATTTT; CDR3: CSVGGGGQPQHF
size: -; J: TRBJ2-7; D: -; V: TRBV5-1; DNA: TGCGCCAGCAGCCTTGGGCCTGACAGAAGCTCCTACGAGCAGTACTTC; CDR3: CASSLGPDRSSYEQYF
size: -; J: TRBJ1-5; D: -; V: TRBV5-1; DNA: TGCGCCAGCAGCATTGGAGGGGGGGTTTTGAATCAGCCCCAGCATTTT; CDR3: CASSIGGGVLNQPQHF
size: -; J: TRBJ2-1; D: -; V: TRBV28; DNA: TGTGCCAGCAGTTTACCCGGGAGATACAATGAGCAGTTCTTC; CDR3: CASSLPGRYNEQFF
size: -; J: TRBJ2-1; D: TRBD2; V: TRBV7-9; DNA: TGTGCCAGCAGCTTACTGCGGGAGAGTGTTGAGCAGTTCTTC; CDR3: CASSLLRESVEQFF
size: -; J: TRBJ1-1; D: TRBD1; V: TRBV3-1/TRBV3-2; DNA: TGTGCCAGCAGCCGACAGGGGGCCACTGAAGCTTTCTTT; CDR3: CASSRQGATEAFF
size: -; J: TRBJ2-2; D: TRBD1; V: TRBV6-8; DNA: TGTGCCAGCCTGAGGACAGGGGGGTTTGGGGAGCTGTTTTTT; CDR3: CASLRTGGFGELFF
size: -; J: TRBJ2-1; D: TRBD2; V: TRBV18; DNA: TGTGCCAGCTCGCACCGTACCGGGACTAGCGGGAAAAATGAGCAGTTCTTC; CDR3: CASSHRTGTSGKNEQFF